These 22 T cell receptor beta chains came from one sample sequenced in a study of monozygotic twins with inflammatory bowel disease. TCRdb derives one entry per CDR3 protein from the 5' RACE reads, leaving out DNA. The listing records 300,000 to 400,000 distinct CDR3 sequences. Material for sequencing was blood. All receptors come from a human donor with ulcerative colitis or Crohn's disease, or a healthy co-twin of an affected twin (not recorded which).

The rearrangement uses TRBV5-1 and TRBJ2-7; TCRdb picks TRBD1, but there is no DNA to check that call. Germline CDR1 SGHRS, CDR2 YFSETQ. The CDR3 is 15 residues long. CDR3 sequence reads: CASSFGGVNSYEQYF. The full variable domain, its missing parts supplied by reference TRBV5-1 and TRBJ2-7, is KAGVTQTPRYLIKTRGQQVTLSCSPISGHRSVSWYQQTPGQGLQFLFEYFSETQRNKGNFPGRFSGRQFSNSRSEMNVSTLELGDSALYLCASSFGGVNSYEQYFGPGTRLTVT.

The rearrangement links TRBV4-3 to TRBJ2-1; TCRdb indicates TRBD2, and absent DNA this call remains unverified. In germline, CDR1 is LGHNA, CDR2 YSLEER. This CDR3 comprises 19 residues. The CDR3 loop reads CASSQDRLAGASSYNEQFF.

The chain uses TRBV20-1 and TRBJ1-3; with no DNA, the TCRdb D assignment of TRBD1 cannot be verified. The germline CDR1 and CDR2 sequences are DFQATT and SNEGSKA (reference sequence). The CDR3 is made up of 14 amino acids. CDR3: CSARGTASGNTIYF.

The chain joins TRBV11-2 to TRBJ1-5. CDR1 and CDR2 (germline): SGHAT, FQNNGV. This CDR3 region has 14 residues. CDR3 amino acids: CASSSSGRDQPQHF. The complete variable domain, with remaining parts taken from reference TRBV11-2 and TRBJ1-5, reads EAGVAQSPRYKIIEKRQSVAFWCNPISGHATLYWYQQILGQGPKLLIQFQNNGVVDDSQLPKDRFSAERLKGVDSTLKIQPAKLEDSAVYLCASSSSGRDQPQHFGDGTRLSIL.

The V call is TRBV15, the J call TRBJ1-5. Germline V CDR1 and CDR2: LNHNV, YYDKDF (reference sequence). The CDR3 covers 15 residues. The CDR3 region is CATSVSGYSNQPQHF. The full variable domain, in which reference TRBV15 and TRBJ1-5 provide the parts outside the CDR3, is DAMVIQNPRYQVTQFGKPVTLSCSQTLNHNVMYWYQQKSSQAPKLLFHYYDKDFNNEADTPDNFQSRRPNTSFCFLDIRSPGLGDTAMYLCATSVSGYSNQPQHFGDGTRLSIL.

The CDR3 region is CAWKPPGLTGSSEAFF. This rearrangement joins TRBV30 to TRBJ1-1. The CDR3 is 16 residues long. Germline values: CDR1 GTSNPN, CDR2 SVGIG (reference sequence).

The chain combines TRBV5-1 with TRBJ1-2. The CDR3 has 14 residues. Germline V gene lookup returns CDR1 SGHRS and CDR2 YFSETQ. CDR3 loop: CASSLPEPSYGYTF.

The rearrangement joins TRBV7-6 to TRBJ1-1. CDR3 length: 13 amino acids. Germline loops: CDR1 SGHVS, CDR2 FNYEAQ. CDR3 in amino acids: CASSLAGELGAFF.

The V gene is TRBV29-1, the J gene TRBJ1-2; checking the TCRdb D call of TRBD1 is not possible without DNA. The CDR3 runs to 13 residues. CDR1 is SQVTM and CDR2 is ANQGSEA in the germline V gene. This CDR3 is CSVRTGQRYGYTF. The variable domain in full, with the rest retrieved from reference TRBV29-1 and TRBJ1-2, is SAVISQKPSRDICQRGTSLTIQCQVDSQVTMMFWYRQQPGQSLTLIATANQGSEATYESGFVIDKFPISRPNLTFSTLTVSNMSPEDSSIYLCSVRTGQRYGYTFGSGTRLTVV.

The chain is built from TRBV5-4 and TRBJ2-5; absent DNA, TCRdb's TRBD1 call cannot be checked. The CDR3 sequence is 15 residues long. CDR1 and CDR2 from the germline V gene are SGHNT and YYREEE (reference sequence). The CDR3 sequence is CASSFVGPGQETQYF.

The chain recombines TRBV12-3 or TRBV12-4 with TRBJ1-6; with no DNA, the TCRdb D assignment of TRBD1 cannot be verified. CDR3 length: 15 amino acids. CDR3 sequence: CASSLGDSYKVALHF.

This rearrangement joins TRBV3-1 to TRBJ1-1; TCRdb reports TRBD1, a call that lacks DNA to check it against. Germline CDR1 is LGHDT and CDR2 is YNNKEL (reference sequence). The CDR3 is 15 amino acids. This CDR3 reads CASSQEWGVWTEAFF. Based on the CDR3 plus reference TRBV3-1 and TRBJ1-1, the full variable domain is DTAVSQTPKYLVTQMGNDKSIKCEQNLGHDTMYWYKQDSKKFLKIMFSYNNKELIINETVPNRFSPKSPDKAHLNLHINSLELGDSAVYFCASSQEWGVWTEAFFGQGTRLTVV.

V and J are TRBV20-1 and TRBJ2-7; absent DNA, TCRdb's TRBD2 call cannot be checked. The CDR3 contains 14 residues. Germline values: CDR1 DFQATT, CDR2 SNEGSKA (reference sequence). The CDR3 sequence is CSAARASGPYEQYF.

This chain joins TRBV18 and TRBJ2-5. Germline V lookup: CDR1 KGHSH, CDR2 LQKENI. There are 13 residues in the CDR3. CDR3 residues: CASSPGKQETQYF. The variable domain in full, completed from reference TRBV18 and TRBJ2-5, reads NAGVMQNPRHLVRRRGQEARLRCSPMKGHSHVYWYRQLPEEGLKFMVYLQKENIIDESGMPKERFSAEFPKEGPSILRIQQVVRGDSAAYFCASSPGKQETQYFGPGTRLLVL.

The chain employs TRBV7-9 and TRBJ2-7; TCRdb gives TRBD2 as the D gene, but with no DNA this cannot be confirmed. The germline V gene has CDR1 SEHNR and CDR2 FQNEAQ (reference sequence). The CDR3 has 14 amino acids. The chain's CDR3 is CASSFKRYLHEQYF.

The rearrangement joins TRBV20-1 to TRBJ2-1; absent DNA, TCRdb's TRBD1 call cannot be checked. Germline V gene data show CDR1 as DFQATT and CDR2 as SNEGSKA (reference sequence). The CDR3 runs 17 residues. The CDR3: CSARDGGGASSYNEQFF.

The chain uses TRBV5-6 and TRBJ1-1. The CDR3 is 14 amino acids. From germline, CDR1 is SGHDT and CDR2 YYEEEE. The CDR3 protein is CASSFRMGKGEAFF.

CDR3 in amino acids: CASSLRYRVNTEAFF. The chain carries TRBV5-1 and TRBJ1-1; the D call from TCRdb, TRBD1, cannot be confirmed without DNA. The CDR3 totals 15 residues. Looked up from germline, CDR1 is SGHRS and CDR2 is YFSETQ.

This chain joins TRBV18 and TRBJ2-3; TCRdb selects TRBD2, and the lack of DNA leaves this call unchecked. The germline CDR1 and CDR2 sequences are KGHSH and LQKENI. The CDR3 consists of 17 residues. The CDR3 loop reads CASSQSTAGAGIDTQYF.

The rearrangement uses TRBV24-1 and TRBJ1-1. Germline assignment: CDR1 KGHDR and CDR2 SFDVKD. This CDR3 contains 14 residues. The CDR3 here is CATRSWDKNTEAFF.

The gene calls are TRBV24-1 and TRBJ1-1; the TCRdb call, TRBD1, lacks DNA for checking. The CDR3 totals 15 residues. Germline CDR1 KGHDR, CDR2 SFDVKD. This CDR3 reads CATSDRTASSTEAFF.

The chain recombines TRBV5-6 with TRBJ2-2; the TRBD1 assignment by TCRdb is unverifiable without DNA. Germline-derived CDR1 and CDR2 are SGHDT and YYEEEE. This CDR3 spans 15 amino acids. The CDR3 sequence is CASSLFQGVTGELFF.